The source of this T cell receptor (beta chain) is a study of CD8 T cells in Susac syndrome. Germline CDR1 and CDR2: SEHNR and FQNEAQ (reference sequence). V was trimmed by 6 bases and J by 6 bases, leaving 11 bases between them. The CDR3 extends over 12 amino acids. The authors reverse transcribed roughly 0.5 to 1 ug RNA with random hexamers. TCRdb recomputed calls from the immunoSEQ multiplex PCR reads with MiXCR, one row per CDR3 protein. The sample includes 150,000 or so distinct CDR3 sequences, approximately 95% seen only once; the top ten take 0.14%. The sequence came from a human donor with Susac syndrome. Material: CD4+ T cells from PBMCs. The rearrangement joins TRBV7-9 to TRBJ1-1; no definite D call. CDR3 sequence: CASRPTGAEAFF. The DNA of the CDR3 is TGTGCCAGCAGACCGACCGGGGCTGAAGCTTTCTTT. Full variable domain (missing parts from reference TRBV7-9 and TRBJ1-1): DTGVSQNPRHKITKRGQNVTFRCDPISEHNRLYWYRQTLGQGPEFLTYFQNEAQLEKSRLLSDRFSAERPKGSFSTLEIQRTEQGDSAMYLCASRPTGAEAFFGQGTRLTVV.